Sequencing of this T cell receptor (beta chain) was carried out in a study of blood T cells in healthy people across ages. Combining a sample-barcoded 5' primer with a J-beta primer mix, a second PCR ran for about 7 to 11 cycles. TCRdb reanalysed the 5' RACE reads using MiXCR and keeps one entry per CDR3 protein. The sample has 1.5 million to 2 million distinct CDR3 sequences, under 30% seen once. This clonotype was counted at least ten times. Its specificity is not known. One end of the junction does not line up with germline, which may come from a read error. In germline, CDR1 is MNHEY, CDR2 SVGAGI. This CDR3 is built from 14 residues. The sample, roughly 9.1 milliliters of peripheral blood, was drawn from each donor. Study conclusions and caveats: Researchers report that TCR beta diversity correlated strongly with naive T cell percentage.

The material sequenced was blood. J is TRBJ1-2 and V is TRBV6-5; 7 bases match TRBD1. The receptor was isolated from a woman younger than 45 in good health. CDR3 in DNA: TGTGCCAGCAGTTATCATGACAGGGACTACGGCTACACCTTC. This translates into CASSYHDRDYGYTF.